The present TCR beta chain was sequenced within a study of blood T cells in healthy people across ages. Broader study findings: PBMCs that were unsorted prevented a conclusive naive versus antigen-experienced comparison. For the donors, CMV status was unknown and possibly confounded expanded clonotype changes.

The use of a sample-barcoded 5' primer and a J-beta primer mix characterized a second PCR of 7 to 11 cycles. One entry per CDR3 protein results from TCRdb running MiXCR on the 5' RACE reads. Of 650,000 to 1,000,000 distinct CDR3 sequences listed, under 40% are singletons. This CDR3 has 15 residues. Germline CDR1 is LGHNA and CDR2 is YSLEER. Regarding this clonotype: Its antigen is unknown. One end of the junction does not line up with germline, which may come from a read error.

Material: blood. The rearrangement uses TRBV4-3 and TRBJ2-2; D uncertain. The TCR was taken from a man between 18 and 29 years old in good health. CDR3 sequence: CASSNGHWNTGELFF. CDR3 nucleotide sequence: TGCGCCAGCAGTAATGGGCATTGGAACACTGGGGAGCTGTTTTTT.